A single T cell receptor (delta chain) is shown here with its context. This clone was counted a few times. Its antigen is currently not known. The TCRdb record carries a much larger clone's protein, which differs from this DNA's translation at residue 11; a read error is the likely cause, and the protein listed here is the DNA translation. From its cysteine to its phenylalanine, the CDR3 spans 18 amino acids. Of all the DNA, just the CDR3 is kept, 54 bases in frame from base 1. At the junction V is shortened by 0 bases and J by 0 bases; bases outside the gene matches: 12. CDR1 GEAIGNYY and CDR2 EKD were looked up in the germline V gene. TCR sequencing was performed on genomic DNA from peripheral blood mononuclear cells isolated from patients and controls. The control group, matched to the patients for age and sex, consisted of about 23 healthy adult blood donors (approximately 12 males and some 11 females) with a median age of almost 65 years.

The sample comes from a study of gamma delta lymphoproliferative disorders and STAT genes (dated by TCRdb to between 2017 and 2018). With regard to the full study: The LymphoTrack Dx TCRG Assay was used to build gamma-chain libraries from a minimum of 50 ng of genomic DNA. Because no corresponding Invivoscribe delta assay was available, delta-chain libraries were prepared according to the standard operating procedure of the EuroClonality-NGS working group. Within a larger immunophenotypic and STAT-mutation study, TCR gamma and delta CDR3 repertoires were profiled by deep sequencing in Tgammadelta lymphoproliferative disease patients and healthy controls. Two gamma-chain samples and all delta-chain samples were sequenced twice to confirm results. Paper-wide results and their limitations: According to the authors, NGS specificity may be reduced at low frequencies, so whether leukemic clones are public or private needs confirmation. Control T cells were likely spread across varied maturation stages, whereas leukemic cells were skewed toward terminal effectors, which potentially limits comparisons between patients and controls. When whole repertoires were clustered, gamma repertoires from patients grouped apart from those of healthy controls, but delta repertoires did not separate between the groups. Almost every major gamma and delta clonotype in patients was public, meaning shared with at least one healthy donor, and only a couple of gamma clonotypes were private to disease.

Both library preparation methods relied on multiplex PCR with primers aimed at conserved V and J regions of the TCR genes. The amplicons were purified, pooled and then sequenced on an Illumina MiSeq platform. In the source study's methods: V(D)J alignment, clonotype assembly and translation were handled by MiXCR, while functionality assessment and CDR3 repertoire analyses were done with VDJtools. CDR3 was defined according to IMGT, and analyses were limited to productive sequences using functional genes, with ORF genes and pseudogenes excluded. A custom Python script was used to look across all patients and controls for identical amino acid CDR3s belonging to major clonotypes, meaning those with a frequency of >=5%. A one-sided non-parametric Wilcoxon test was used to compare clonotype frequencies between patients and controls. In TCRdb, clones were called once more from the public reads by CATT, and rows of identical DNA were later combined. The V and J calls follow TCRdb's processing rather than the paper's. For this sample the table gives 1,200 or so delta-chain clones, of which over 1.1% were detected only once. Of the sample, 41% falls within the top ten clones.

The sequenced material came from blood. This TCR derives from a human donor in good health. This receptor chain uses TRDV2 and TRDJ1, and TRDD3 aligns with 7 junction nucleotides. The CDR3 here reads CACDTLTGALSYTDKLIF. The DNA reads TGTGCCTGTGACACCCTTACTGGGGCACTGTCGTACACCGATAAACTCATCTTT.